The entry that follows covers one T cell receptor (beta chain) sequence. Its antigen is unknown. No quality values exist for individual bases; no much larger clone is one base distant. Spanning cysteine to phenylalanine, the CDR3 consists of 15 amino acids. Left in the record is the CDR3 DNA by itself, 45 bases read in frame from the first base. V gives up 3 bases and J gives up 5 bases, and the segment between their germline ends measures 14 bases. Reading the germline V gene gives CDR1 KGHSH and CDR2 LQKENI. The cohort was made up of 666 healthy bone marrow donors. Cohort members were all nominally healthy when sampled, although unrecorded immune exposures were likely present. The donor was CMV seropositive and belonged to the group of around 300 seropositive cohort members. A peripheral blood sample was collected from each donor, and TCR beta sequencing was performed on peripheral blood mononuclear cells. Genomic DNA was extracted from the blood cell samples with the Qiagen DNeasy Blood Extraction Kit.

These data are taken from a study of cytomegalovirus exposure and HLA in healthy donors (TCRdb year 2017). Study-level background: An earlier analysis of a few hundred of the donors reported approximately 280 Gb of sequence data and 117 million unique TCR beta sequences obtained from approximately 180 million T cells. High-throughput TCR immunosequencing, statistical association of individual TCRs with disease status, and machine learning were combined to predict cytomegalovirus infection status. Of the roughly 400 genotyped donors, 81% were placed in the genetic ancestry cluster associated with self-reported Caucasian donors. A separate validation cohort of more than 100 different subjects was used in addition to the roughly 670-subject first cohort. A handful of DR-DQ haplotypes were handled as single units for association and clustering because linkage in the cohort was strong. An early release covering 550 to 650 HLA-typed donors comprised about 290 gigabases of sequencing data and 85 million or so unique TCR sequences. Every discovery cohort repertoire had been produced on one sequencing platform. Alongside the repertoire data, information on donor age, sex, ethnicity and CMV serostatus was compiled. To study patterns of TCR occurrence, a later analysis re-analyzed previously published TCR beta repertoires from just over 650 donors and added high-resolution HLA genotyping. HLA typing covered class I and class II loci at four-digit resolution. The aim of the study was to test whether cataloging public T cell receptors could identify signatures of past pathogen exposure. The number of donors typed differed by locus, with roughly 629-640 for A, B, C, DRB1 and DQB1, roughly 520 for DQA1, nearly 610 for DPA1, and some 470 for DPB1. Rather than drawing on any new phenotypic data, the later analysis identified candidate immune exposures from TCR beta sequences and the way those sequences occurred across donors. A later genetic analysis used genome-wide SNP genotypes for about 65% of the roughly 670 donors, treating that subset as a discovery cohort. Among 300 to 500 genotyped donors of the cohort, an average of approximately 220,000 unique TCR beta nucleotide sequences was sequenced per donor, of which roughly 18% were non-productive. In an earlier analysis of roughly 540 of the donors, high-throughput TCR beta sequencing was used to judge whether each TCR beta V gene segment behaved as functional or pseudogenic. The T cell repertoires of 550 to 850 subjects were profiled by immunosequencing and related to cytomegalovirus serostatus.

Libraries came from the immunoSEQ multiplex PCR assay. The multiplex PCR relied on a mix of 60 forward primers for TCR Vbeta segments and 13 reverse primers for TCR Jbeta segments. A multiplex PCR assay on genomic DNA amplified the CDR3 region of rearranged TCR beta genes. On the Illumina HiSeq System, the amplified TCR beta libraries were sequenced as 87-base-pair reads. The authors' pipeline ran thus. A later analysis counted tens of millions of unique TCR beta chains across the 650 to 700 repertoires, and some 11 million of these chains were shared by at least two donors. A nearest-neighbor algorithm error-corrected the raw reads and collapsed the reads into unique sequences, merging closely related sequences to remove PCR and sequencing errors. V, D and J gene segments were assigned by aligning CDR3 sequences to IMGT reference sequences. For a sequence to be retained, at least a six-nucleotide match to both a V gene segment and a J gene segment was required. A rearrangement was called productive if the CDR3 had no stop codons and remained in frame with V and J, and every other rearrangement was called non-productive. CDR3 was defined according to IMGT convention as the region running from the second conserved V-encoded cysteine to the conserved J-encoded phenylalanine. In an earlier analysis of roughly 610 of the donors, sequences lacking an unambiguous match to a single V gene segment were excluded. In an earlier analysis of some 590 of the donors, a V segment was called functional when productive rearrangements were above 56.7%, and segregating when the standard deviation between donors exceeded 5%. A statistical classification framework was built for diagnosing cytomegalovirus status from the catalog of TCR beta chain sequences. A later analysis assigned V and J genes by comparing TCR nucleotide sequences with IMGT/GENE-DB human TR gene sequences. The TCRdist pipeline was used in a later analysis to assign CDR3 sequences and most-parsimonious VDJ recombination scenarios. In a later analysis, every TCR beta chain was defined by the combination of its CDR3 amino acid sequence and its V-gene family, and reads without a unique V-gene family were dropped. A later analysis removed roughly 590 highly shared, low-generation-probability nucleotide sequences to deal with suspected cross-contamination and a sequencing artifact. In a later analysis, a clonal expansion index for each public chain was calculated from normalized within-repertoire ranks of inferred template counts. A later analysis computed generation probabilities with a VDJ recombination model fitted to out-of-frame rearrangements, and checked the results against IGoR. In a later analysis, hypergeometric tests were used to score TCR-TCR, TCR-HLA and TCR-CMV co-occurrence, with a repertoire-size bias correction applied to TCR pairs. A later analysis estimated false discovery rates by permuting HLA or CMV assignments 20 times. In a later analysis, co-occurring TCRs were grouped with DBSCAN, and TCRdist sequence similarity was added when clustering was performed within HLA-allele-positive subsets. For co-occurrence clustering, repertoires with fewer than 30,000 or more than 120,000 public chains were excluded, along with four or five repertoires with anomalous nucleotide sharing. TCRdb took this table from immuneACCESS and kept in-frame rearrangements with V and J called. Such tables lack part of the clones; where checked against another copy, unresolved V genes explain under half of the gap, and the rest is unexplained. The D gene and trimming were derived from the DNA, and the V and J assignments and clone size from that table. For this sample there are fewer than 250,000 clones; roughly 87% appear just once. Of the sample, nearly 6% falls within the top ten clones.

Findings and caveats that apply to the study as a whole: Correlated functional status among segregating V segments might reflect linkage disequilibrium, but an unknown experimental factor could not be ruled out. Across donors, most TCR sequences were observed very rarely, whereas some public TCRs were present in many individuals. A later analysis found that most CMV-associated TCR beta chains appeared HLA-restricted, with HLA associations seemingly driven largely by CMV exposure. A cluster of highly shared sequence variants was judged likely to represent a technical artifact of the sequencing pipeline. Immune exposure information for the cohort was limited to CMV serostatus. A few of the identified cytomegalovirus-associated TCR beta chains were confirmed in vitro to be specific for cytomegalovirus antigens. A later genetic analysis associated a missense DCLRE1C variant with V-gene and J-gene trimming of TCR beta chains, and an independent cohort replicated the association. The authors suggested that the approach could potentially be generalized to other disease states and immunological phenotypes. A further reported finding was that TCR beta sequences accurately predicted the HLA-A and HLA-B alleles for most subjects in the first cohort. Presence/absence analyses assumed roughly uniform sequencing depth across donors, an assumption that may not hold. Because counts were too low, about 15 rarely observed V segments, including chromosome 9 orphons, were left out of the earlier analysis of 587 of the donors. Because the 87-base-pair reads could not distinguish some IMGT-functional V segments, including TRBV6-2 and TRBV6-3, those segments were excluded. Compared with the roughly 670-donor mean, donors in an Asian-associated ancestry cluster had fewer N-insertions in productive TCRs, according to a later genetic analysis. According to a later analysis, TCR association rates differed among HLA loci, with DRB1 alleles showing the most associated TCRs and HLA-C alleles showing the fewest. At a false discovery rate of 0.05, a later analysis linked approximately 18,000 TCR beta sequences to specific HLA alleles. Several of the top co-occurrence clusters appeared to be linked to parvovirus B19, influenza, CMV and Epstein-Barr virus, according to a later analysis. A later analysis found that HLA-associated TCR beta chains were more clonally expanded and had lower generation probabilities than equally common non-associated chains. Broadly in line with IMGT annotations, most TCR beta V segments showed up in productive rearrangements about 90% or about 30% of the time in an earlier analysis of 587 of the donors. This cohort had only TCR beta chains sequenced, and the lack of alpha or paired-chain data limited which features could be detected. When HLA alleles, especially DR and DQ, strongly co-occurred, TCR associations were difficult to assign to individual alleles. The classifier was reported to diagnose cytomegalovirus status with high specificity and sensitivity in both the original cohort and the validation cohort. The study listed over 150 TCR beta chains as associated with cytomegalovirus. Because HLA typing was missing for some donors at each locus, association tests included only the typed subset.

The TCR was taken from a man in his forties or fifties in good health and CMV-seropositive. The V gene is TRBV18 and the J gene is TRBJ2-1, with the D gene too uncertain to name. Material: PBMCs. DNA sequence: TGTGCCAGCTCACCCCGCTCAAGCCGCAACAATGAGCAGTTCTTC. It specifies CASSPRSSRNNEQFF.